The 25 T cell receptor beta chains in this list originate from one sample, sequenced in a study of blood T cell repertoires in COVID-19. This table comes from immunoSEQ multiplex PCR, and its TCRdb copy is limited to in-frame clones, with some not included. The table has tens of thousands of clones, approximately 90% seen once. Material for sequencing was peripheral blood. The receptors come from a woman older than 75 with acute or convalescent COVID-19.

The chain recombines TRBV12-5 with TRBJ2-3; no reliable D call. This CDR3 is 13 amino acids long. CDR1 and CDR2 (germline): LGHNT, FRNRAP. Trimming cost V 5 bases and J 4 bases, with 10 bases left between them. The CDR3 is CASGPGTADTQYF. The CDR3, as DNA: TGTGCTAGTGGTCCGGGTACCGCAGATACGCAGTATTTT.

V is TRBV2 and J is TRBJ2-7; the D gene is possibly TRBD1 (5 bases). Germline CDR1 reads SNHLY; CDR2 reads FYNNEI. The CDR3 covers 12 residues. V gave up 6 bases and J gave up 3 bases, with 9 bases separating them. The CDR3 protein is CASSRTLYEQYF. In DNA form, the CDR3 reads TGTGCCAGCAGCAGGACACTCTACGAGCAGTACTTC.

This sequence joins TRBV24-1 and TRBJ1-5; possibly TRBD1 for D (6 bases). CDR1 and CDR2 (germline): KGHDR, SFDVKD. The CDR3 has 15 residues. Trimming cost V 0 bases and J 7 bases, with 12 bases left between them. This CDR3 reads CATSDLRGQGQPQHF. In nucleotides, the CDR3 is TGTGCCACCAGTGATTTGAGGGGTCAGGGGCAGCCCCAGCATTTT.

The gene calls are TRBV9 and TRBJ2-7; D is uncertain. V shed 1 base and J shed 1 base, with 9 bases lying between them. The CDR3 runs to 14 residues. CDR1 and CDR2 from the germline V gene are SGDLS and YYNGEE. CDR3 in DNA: TGTGCCAGCAGCGTAAGGCCTAGTTCCTACGAGCAGTACTTC. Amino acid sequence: CASSVRPSSYEQYF.

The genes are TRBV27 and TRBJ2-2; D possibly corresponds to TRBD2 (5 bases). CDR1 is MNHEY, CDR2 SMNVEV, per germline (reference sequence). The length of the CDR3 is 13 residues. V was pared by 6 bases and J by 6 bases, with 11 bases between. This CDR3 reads CASSSGLPGELFF. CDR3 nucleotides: TGTGCCAGCAGCTCCGGACTGCCCGGGGAGCTGTTTTTT.

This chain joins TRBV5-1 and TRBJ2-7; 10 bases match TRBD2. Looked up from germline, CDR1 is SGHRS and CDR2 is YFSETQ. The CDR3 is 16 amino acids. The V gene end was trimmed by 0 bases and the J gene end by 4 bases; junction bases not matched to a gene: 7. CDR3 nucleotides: TGCGCCAGCAGCTTGGGGGGGACTAGCGAGCTATACGAGCAGTACTTC. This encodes CASSLGGTSELYEQYF. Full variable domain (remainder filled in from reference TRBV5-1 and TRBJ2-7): KAGVTQTPRYLIKTRGQQVTLSCSPISGHRSVSWYQQTPGQGLQFLFEYFSETQRNKGNFPGRFSGRQFSNSRSEMNVSTLELGDSALYLCASSLGGTSELYEQYFGPGTRLTVT.

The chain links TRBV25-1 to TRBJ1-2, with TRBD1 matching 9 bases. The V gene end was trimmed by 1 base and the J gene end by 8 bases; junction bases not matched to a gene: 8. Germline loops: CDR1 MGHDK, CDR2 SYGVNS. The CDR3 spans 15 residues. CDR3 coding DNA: TGTGCCAGCAGTGAATCTCTGAACAGGGGGCAGGGCTACACCTTC. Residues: CASSESLNRGQGYTF.

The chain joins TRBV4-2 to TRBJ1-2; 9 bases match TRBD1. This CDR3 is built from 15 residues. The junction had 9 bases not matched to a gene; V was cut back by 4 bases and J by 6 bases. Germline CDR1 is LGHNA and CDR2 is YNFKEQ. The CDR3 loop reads CASSLGQGIFDGYTF. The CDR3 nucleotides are TGTGCCAGCAGCCTCGGACAGGGGATTTTCGATGGCTACACCTTC.

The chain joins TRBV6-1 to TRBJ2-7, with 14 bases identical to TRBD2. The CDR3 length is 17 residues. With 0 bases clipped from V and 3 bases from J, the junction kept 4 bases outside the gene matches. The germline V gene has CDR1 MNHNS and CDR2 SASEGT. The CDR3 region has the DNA TGTGCCAGCAGTGAAGCGGGACTAGCGGGAGCGTTCTACGAGCAGTACTTC. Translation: CASSEAGLAGAFYEQYF.

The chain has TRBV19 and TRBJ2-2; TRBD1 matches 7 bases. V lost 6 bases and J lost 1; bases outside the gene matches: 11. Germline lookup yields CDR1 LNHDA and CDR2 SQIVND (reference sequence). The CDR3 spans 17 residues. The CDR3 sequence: CASSLFLGGWNTGELFF. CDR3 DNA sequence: TGTGCCAGTAGCCTCTTTTTAGGGGGCTGGAACACCGGGGAGCTGTTTTTT.

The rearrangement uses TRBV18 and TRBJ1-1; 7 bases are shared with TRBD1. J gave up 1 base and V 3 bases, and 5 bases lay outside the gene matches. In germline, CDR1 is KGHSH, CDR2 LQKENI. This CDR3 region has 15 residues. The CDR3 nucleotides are TGTGCCAGCTCACCTCTAGGGACAGCGAACACTGAAGCTTTCTTT. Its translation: CASSPLGTANTEAFF.

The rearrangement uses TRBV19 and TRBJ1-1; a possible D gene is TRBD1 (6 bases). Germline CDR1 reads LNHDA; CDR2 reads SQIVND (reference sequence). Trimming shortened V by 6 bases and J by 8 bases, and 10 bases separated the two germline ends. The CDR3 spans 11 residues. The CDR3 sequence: CASSRRGEAFF. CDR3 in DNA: TGTGCCAGTAGCAGAAGGGGGGAAGCTTTCTTT. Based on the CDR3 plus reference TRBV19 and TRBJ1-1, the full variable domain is DGGITQSPKYLFRKEGQNVTLSCEQNLNHDAMYWYRQDPGQGLRLIYYSQIVNDFQKGDIAEGYSVSREKKESFPLTVTSAQKNPTAFYLCASSRRGEAFFGQGTRLTVV.

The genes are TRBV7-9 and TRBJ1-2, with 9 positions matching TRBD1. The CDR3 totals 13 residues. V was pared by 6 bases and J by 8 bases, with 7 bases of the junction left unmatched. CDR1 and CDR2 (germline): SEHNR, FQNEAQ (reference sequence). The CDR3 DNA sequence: TGTGCCAGCAGTCGAACAGGGGGCTTCGGCTACACCTTC. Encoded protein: CASSRTGGFGYTF.

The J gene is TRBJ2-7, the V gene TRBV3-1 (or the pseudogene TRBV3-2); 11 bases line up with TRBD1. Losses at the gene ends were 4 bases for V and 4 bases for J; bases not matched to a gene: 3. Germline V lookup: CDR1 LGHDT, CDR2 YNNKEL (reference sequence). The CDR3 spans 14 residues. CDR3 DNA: TGTGCCAGCAGCCTGGGGACAGGGGGGTACGAGCAGTACTTC. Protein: CASSLGTGGYEQYF.

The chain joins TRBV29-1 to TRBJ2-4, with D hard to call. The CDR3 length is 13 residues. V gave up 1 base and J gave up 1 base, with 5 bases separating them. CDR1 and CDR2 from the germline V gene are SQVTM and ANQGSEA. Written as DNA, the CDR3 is TGCAGCGTTGAAGGGCAGGCCAAAAACATTCAGTACTTC. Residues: CSVEGQAKNIQYF.

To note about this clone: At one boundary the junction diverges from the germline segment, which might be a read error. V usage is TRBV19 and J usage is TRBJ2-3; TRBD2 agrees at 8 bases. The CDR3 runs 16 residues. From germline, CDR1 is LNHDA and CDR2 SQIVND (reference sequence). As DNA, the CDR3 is TGTGCCAGTAGCATAGGAGCGGGGGCACGCACAGATACGCAGTATTTT. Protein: CASSIGAGARTDTQYF.

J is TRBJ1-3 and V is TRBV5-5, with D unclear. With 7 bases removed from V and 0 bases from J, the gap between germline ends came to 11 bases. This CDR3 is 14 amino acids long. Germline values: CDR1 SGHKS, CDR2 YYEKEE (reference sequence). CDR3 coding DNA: TGTGCCAGCGGAGCGGTCTCCTCTGGAAACACCATATATTTT. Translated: CASGAVSSGNTIYF. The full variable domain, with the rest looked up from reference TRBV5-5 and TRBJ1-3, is DAGVTQSPTHLIKTRGQQVTLRCSPISGHKSVSWYQQVLGQGPQFIFQYYEKEERGRGNFPDRFSARQFPNYSSELNVNALLLGDSALYLCASGAVSSGNTIYFGEGSWLTVV.

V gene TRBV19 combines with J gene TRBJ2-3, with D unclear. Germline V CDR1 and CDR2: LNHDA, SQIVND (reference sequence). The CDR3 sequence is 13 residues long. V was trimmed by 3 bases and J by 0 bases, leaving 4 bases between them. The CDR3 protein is CASSIGSTDTQYF. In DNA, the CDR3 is TGTGCCAGTAGTATCGGTAGCACAGATACGCAGTATTTT.

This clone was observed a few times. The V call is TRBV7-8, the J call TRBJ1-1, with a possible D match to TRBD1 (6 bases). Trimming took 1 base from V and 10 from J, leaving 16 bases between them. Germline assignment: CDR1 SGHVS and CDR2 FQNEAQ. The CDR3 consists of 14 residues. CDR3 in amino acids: CASSLEQGISVAFF. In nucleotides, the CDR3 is TGTGCCAGCAGCTTAGAACAGGGTATTAGCGTAGCTTTCTTT.

The CDR3 loop is CAWSVPRENSPLHF. The CDR3 DNA is TGTGCCTGGAGTGTACCGCGCGAAAATTCACCCCTCCACTTT. The rearrangement joins TRBV30 to TRBJ1-6; D is ambiguous. Trimming pared 0 bases from V and 7 bases from J, leaving 10 bases between. CDR1 GTSNPN and CDR2 SVGIG come from the germline V gene (reference sequence). The CDR3 is 14 amino acids.

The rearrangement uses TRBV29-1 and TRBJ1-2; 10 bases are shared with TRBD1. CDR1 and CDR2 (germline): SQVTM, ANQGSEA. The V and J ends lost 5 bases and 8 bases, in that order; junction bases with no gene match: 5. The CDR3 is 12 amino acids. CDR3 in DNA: TGCAGCGTTCGACAGGGGGCGCGAGGCTACACCTTC. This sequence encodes CSVRQGARGYTF. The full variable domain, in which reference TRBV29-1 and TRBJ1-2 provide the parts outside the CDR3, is SAVISQKPSRDICQRGTSLTIQCQVDSQVTMMFWYRQQPGQSLTLIATANQGSEATYESGFVIDKFPISRPNLTFSTLTVSNMSPEDSSIYLCSVRQGARGYTFGSGTRLTVV.

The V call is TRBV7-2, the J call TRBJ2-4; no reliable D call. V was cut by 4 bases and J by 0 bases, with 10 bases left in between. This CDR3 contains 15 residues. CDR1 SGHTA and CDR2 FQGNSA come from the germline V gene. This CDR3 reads CASSSQNLAKNIQYF. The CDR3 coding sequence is TGTGCCAGCAGCTCGCAGAATCTAGCCAAAAACATTCAGTACTTC.

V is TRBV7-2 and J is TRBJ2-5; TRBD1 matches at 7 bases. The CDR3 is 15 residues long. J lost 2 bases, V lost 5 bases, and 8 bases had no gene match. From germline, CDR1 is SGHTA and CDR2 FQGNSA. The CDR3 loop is CASSRRLGQQETQYF. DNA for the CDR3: TGTGCCAGCAGCAGAAGGTTGGGACAGCAAGAGACCCAGTACTTC. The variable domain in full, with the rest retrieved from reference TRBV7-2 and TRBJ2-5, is GAGVSQSPSNKVTEKGKDVELRCDPISGHTALYWYRQSLGQGLEFLIYFQGNSAPDKSGLPSDRFSAERTGGSVSTLTIQRTQQEDSAVYLCASSRRLGQQETQYFGPGTRLLVL.

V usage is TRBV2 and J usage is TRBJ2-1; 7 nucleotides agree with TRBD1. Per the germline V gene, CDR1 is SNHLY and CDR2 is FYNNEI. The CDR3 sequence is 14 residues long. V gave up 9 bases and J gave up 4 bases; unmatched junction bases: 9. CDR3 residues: CASNTGTEYNEQFF. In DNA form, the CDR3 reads TGTGCCAGTAATACCGGGACAGAATACAATGAGCAGTTCTTC. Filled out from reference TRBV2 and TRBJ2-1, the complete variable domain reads EPEVTQTPSHQVTQMGQEVILRCVPISNHLYFYWYRQILGQKVEFLVSFYNNEISEKSEIFDDQFSVERPDGSNFTLKIRSTKLEDSAMYFCASNTGTEYNEQFFGPGTRLTVL.

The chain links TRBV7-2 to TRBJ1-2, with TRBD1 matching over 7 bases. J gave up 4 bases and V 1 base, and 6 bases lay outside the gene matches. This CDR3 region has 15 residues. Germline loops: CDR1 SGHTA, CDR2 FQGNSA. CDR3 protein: CASSLERQGVYGYTF. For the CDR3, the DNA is TGTGCCAGCAGCTTAGAACGACAGGGAGTCTATGGCTACACCTTC.